This entry lists 26 T cell receptor beta chains sequenced from one sample in a study of early stage breast cancer tumors. Sequencing was performed with immunoSEQ multiplex PCR; in TCRdb, only in-frame clones are kept and a portion is missing. The profile shows fewer than 70,000 clones, over 60% of them singletons. The source material was blood. The receptor source for this set is a person aged 30-39 years with breast cancer.

The chain recombines TRBV4-2 with TRBJ1-3, with TRBD1 as a possible D gene (5 bases). Germline lookup yields CDR1 LGHNA and CDR2 YNFKEQ. The CDR3 has 18 residues. V was shortened by 2 bases and J by 3 bases, with 20 bases between the two germline ends. The CDR3 nucleotides read TGTGCCAGCAGCCAAATCTCCTCGGGGGGAAGAGGTGGAAACACCATATATTTT. This translates into CASSQISSGGRGGNTIYF.

Concerning this clone itself: Other DNA sequences in the sample encode the same CDR3. The V gene is TRBV7-2, the J gene TRBJ2-7, with unresolved D. Germline values: CDR1 SGHTA, CDR2 FQGNSA. V lost 1 base and J 5 bases, leaving 3 bases between the germline ends. CDR3 length equals 11 residues. CDR3 in DNA: TGTGCCAGCAGCTTAGTCCACGAGCAGTACTTC. Residues: CASSLVHEQYF.

This chain uses TRBV4-3 with TRBJ2-1; possibly TRBD2 for D (6 bases). CDR1 and CDR2 from the germline V gene are LGHNA and YSLEER. The germline V and J ends were trimmed by 0 bases and 11 bases, with 14 bases remaining between them. This CDR3 is built from 14 residues. Here the CDR3 DNA reads TGCGCCAGCAGCCAAGATCCTCAAGCGGGCCAGCAGTTCTTC. It translates to CASSQDPQAGQQFF.

The J gene is TRBJ2-3, the V gene TRBV5-1; D gene unclear. The CDR3 contains 14 residues. Per germline, CDR1 SGHRS and CDR2 YFSETQ. V lost 0 bases and J lost 6, with 11 bases in between. This chain's CDR3 is CASSLGRVGDTQYF. CDR3 sequence (DNA): TGCGCCAGCAGCTTGGGTAGAGTTGGGGATACGCAGTATTTT.

The sample holds one count of this clone. The chain carries TRBV6-6 and TRBJ1-1; D possibly corresponds to TRBD1 (5 bases). V gave up 0 bases and J gave up 10 bases, with 15 bases separating them. The length of the CDR3 is 14 residues. Germline V gives CDR1 MNHNY, CDR2 SVGAGI (reference sequence). CDR3 coding DNA: TGTGCCAGCAGTTACTCGAGGGGCCAGGTCGGAGCTTTCTTT. It codes for CASSYSRGQVGAFF.

This sequence joins TRBV7-7 and TRBJ2-2; 9 positions agree with TRBD1. The CDR3 loop spans 16 amino acids. With V trimmed by 4 bases and J by 6 bases, 9 bases remained unmatched. CDR1 and CDR2 from the germline V gene are SSHAT and FNYEAQ (reference sequence). CDR3 bases: TGTGCCAGCAGCTCCGTCAGGACAGGGGTAGCCGGGGAGCTGTTTTTT. Encoded protein: CASSSVRTGVAGELFF.

V usage is TRBV18 and J usage is TRBJ2-7; 8 bases line up with TRBD1. With 3 bases clipped from V and 7 bases from J, the junction kept 11 bases outside the gene matches. This CDR3 has 15 amino acids. Germline V gene sequence: CDR1 KGHSH, CDR2 LQKENI. The CDR3 nucleotides are TGTGCCAGCTCACCCAGTACAGGGGGAAGAGGAGAGCAGTACTTC. It specifies CASSPSTGGRGEQYF.

The sample holds one count of this clone. This chain uses TRBV5-8 with TRBJ2-1; D is perhaps TRBD2 (5 bases). V lost 0 bases and J lost 10, with 14 bases in between. The CDR3 sequence is 14 residues long. Looked up from germline, CDR1 is SGHTS and CDR2 is YDEGEE. The CDR3, as DNA: TGTGCCAGCAGCTTGGACTTCGGGATAGTCGAGCAGTTCTTC. The encoded protein is CASSLDFGIVEQFF.

This clone was seen only once. The chain couples TRBV27 to TRBJ1-6; TRBD1 matches at 7 bases. This CDR3 has 14 amino acids. The V gene's germline CDR1 is MNHEY and CDR2 SMNVEV (reference sequence). V shed 8 bases, J shed 5 bases, and the junction held 6 bases outside the gene matches. This CDR3 reads CASAPGTDNSPLHF. The DNA for the CDR3 is TGTGCCAGCGCCCCCGGGACAGATAATTCACCCCTCCACTTT.

This sequence joins TRBV7-2 and TRBJ1-2; no reliable D call. Between the trimmed V and J ends, which lost 1 base and 6 bases, there was a span of 15 bases. In germline, CDR1 is SGHTA, CDR2 FQGNSA. The CDR3 extends over 15 amino acids. The CDR3 reads CASSLDRRESNGYTF. The CDR3 DNA sequence: TGTGCCAGCAGCTTAGATCGAAGGGAATCGAATGGCTACACCTTC. Variable domain in full (rest from reference TRBV7-2 and TRBJ1-2): GAGVSQSPSNKVTEKGKDVELRCDPISGHTALYWYRQSLGQGLEFLIYFQGNSAPDKSGLPSDRFSAERTGGSVSTLTIQRTQQEDSAVYLCASSLDRRESNGYTFGSGTRLTVV.

The chain recombines TRBV7-6 with TRBJ1-2; D might be TRBD1 (5 bases). Germline V CDR1 and CDR2: SGHVS, FNYEAQ. Trimming pared 5 bases from V and 3 bases from J, leaving 10 bases between. The CDR3 is made up of 13 amino acids. CDR3 nucleotides: TGTGCCAGCAGCCTGCAGGGTGACTATGGCTACACCTTC. This translates into CASSLQGDYGYTF.

The chain employs TRBV29-1 and TRBJ2-7; a weak D match, TRBD2 (5 bases). V shed 5 bases and J shed 2 bases, with 13 bases lying between them. The CDR3 runs 13 residues. Germline V gene sequence: CDR1 SQVTM, CDR2 ANQGSEA. CDR3 amino acids: CSVLWEFPYEQYF. CDR3 nucleotides: TGCAGCGTTCTGTGGGAGTTCCCCTACGAGCAGTACTTC.

The chain links TRBV7-9 to TRBJ1-2; D gene uncertain. Germline assignment: CDR1 SEHNR and CDR2 FQNEAQ (reference sequence). This CDR3 is 13 amino acids long. The V and J ends lost 2 bases and 8 bases respectively, with 12 bases between them. The CDR3 spells CASSLLIGSGYTF. CDR3 in DNA: TGTGCCAGCAGCTTATTAATTGGGTCCGGCTACACCTTC.

This clone has just a few counts. This chain uses TRBV5-4 with TRBJ1-6; maybe TRBD1 (5 bases). Trimming shortened V by 3 bases and J by 8 bases, and 15 bases separated the two germline ends. This CDR3 region has 15 residues. Germline loops: CDR1 SGHNT, CDR2 YYREEE (reference sequence). The CDR3: CASSSEGTWDSPLHF. CDR3 DNA sequence: TGTGCCAGCAGCTCAGAAGGGACCTGGGATTCACCCCTCCACTTT.

CDR3 nucleotide sequence: TGTGCCAGCAGCCAAAGTTCTTCGCTAGGGTCCGTAAAACTGTTTTTT. Encoded protein: CASSQSSSLGSVKLFF. The chain joins TRBV7-2 to TRBJ1-4; D not resolved. The CDR3 totals 16 residues. Germline CDR1 reads SGHTA; CDR2 reads FQGNSA. V was pared by 5 bases and J by 10 bases, with 23 bases between.

The rearrangement links TRBV2 to TRBJ2-5; 8 nucleotides agree with TRBD1. Per the germline V gene, CDR1 is SNHLY and CDR2 is FYNNEI. The CDR3 totals 15 residues. The ends lost 10 bases at V and 2 bases at J; junction bases unmatched: 12. CDR3 sequence: CATYPVTGVQETQYF. The DNA of the CDR3 is TGTGCCACCTACCCAGTGACAGGGGTACAAGAGACCCAGTACTTC.

CDR3 in amino acids: CASSQGGTRSITDIQYF. CDR3 DNA: TGCGCCAGCAGCCAAGGGGGGACTAGAAGTATAACGGACATTCAGTACTTC. The chain carries TRBV4-3 and TRBJ2-4, with 8 bases aligning to TRBD2. The CDR3 sequence is 17 residues long. Germline CDR1 LGHNA, CDR2 YSLEER. V lost 1 base to trimming and J lost 8 bases; unmatched junction nucleotides: 13.

V and J are TRBV5-5 and TRBJ2-3; D may be TRBD1 or TRBD2 (6 bases each). The V end lost 2 bases, the J end lost 0 bases, and 16 bases lay between the germline ends. The V gene's germline CDR1 is SGHKS and CDR2 YYEKEE (reference sequence). CDR3 length equals 17 residues. The chain's CDR3 is CASSFGRWGASTDTQYF. The CDR3 coding sequence is TGTGCCAGCAGCTTTGGTCGGTGGGGGGCAAGCACAGATACGCAGTATTTT.

The chain recombines TRBV4-3 with TRBJ1-1; a weak D match, TRBD1 (5 bases). This CDR3 region has 12 residues. V gave up 4 bases and J gave up 6 bases, with 9 bases separating them. The germline CDR1 and CDR2 sequences are LGHNA and YSLEER. As DNA, the CDR3 is TGCGCCAGCAGCCCGGGGGGTCCTGAAGCTTTCTTT. Amino acid sequence: CASSPGGPEAFF.

J is TRBJ1-4 and V is TRBV7-6; TRBD1 matches 9 bases. The V segment lost 3 bases and the J segment 8 bases; nucleotides outside the gene matches: 4. Germline values: CDR1 SGHVS, CDR2 FNYEAQ. The length of the CDR3 is 14 residues. The CDR3 DNA sequence: TGTGCCAGCAGCTTGGGACAGGGTAAAGAAAAACTGTTTTTT. Translated: CASSLGQGKEKLFF. Supplemented by reference TRBV7-6 and TRBJ1-4, the full variable domain reads GAGVSQSPRYKVTKRGQDVALRCDPISGHVSLYWYRQALGQGPEFLTYFNYEAQQDKSGLPNDRFSAERPEGSISTLTIQRTEQRDSAMYRCASSLGQGKEKLFFGSGTQLSVL.

This clone was seen just once. The chain combines TRBV7-2 with TRBJ1-5; TRBD1 agrees at 8 bases. There are 15 residues in the CDR3. Germline V CDR1 and CDR2: SGHTA, FQGNSA. V lost 2 bases and J lost 6; bases outside the gene matches: 6. CDR3 amino acids: CASSLTGRGLQPQHF. CDR3 sequence (DNA): TGTGCCAGCAGCTTAACTGGCAGGGGGCTTCAGCCCCAGCATTTT.

The chain uses TRBV7-9 and TRBJ1-2; D is unclear. Trimming shortened V by 3 bases and J by 4 bases, and 9 bases separated the two germline ends. CDR1 is SEHNR, CDR2 FQNEAQ, per germline (reference sequence). The CDR3 length is 13 residues. In DNA, the CDR3 is TGTGCCAGCAGCTTCGACGGCAGCTATGGCTACACCTTC. The encoded protein is CASSFDGSYGYTF. The complete variable domain, with remaining parts taken from reference TRBV7-9 and TRBJ1-2, reads DTGVSQNPRHKITKRGQNVTFRCDPISEHNRLYWYRQTLGQGPEFLTYFQNEAQLEKSRLLSDRFSAERPKGSFSTLEIQRTEQGDSAMYLCASSFDGSYGYTFGSGTRLTVV.

In this sample, this clone turned up once. The chain employs TRBV2 and TRBJ2-7, with 7 bases lining up with TRBD1. V gave up 5 bases and J gave up 2 bases; unmatched junction bases: 3. The CDR3 contains 13 residues. From germline, CDR1 is SNHLY and CDR2 FYNNEI. CDR3 sequence reads: CASSFGTAYEQYF. DNA for the CDR3: TGTGCCAGCAGTTTCGGGACAGCCTACGAGCAGTACTTC.

V is TRBV11-2 and J is TRBJ1-1; D is perhaps TRBD1 (6 bases). V was cut by 5 bases and J by 6 bases, with 19 bases left in between. CDR3 length equals 15 residues. Per the germline V gene, CDR1 is SGHAT and CDR2 is FQNNGV. In nucleotides, the CDR3 is TGTGCCAGCAGCGTTTCAGGGGTCTCGATCCCTGAAGCTTTCTTT. Its protein product is CASSVSGVSIPEAFF. Drawing the rest from reference TRBV11-2 and TRBJ1-1, the complete variable domain is EAGVAQSPRYKIIEKRQSVAFWCNPISGHATLYWYQQILGQGPKLLIQFQNNGVVDDSQLPKDRFSAERLKGVDSTLKIQPAKLEDSAVYLCASSVSGVSIPEAFFGQGTRLTVV.

This chain joins TRBV19 and TRBJ2-7; TRBD1 matches 9 bases. V lost 5 bases, J lost 5 bases, and 7 bases stayed unmatched. The CDR3 length is 14 residues. CDR1 is LNHDA, CDR2 SQIVND, per germline (reference sequence). The CDR3: CASSSQTGGDEQYF. In DNA, the CDR3 is TGTGCCAGTAGTTCCCAGACAGGGGGGGACGAGCAGTACTTC.

The V and J genes are TRBV5-3 and TRBJ1-2; no reliable D call. TRBV5-3 has ORF status, its function being uncertain. V was trimmed by 5 bases and J by 7 bases, leaving 12 bases between them. This CDR3 comprises 12 residues. CDR3 loop: CARRERVPGYTF. CDR3 coding DNA: TGTGCCAGAAGGGAGAGGGTCCCTGGCTACACCTTC.